This TCR beta chain is drawn from a study of tumor-infiltrating lymphocytes in oesophageal squamous cell carcinoma. Via MiXCR, TCRdb re-called the PCR reads, giving one row per CDR3 protein. This sample has nearly 20,000 distinct CDR3 sequences, with roughly 40% found just once. This CDR3 is built from 11 residues. V shed 6 bases and J shed 9 bases, with 9 bases lying between them. What was sequenced was esophageal tumor tissue. This chain links TRBV12-3 or TRBV12-4 with TRBJ1-5; TRBD1 is a possible D gene (5 bases). The clonotype was recovered from a male donor with esophageal squamous cell carcinoma. The CDR3 reads CASRLRGPQHF. The CDR3 DNA sequence: TGTGCCAGCAGGCTGAGGGGGCCCCAGCATTTT.